The sequence of this T cell receptor (beta chain) was determined in a study of cytomegalovirus exposure and HLA in healthy donors. Study-wide points: Associated with cytomegalovirus, according to the listing, were around 170 TCR beta chains. Several of the most significant clusters appeared linked to common viral pathogens, based on a later analysis. There were some V segments, including TRBV6-2 and TRBV6-3, excluded as indistinguishable.

Trimming removed 4 bases from V and 6 bases from J; junction bases left unmatched: 7. The CDR3 is made up of 14 amino acids. Per the germline V gene, CDR1 is SGHRS and CDR2 is YFSETQ. About this clone itself: The antigen is not known.

13 Jbeta primers and 60 Vbeta primers were used for the PCR. Method: immunoSEQ multiplex PCR; TCRdb's copy keeps in-frame clones and lacks some. The sample lists around 170,000 clones; about four fifths were seen once. The specimen sequenced was PBMCs. This receptor was taken from a man between 35 and 55 years old in good health and CMV-seronegative. The chain is built from TRBV5-1 and TRBJ1-5; the match to TRBD1 covers 7 bases. The CDR3 region has the DNA TGCGCCAGCAGCCCTGGACAGGATTTTCAGCCCCAGCATTTT. Translating gives CASSPGQDFQPQHF.